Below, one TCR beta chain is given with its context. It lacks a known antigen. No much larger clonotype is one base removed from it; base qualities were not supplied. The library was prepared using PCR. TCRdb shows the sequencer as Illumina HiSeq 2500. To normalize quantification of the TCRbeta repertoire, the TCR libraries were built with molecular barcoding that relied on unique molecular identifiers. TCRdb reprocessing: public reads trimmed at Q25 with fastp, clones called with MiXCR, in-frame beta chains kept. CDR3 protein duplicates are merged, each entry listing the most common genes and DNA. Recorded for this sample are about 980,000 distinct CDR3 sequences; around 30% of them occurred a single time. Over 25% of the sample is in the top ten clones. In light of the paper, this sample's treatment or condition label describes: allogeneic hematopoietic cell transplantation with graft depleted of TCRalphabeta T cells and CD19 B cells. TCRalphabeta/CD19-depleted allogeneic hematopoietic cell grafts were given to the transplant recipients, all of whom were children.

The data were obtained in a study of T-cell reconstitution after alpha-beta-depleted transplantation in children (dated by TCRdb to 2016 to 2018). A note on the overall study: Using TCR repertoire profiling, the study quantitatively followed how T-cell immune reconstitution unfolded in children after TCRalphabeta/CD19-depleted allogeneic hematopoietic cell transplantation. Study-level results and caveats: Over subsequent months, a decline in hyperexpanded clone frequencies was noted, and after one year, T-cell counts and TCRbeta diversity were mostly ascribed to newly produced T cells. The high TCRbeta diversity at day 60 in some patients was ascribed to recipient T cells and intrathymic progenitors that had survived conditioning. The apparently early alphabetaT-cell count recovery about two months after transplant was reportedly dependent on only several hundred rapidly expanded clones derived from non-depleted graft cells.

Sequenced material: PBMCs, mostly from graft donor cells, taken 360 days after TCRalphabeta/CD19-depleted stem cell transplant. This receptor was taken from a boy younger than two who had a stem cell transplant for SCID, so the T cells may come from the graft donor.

The DNA is TGCAGTGCTAGGTCAGGACAGCCCTCCTACGAGCAGTACTTC. Translated, it gives CSARSGQPSYEQYF. The chain is encoded by TRBV20-1 joined to TRBJ2-7; TRBD1 is a weak D gene call, 6 bases matching. The germline V gene (reference sequence) specifies DFQATT as CDR1 and SNEGSKA as CDR2. The CDR3 measures 14 amino acids from cysteine to phenylalanine. Only CDR3 DNA is held: 42 bases, read in frame from base 1. The junction shows trimming of 3 bases on V and 0 bases on J, plus 12 bases between the germline ends.